The 5 T cell receptor beta chains reported below all come from one sample, sequenced in a study of CD8+CD57+ T cells in acquired aplastic anemia. According to the study, genomic DNA was the template for TCR beta VDJ and CDR3 profiling. TCRdb re-analysed the reads in MiXCR, keeping a single row per CDR3 protein. The sample records roughly 250,000 distinct CDR3 sequences, 82% being singletons. Sequencing involved patients with CD8+CD57+ cell expansion previously shown by flow cytometry. Sample: sorted CD4+, CD8+, or CD8+CD57+ T cells (not recorded which) from PBMCs. All receptors derive from a human donor with aplastic anemia.

V usage is TRBV7-8 and J usage is TRBJ2-5, with 10 bases matching TRBD2. CDR3 length: 16 residues. V gave up 6 bases and J gave up 5 bases; unmatched junction bases: 12. Germline V gives CDR1 SGHVS, CDR2 FQNEAQ. CDR3 amino acids: CASSRPAGGLAETQYF. The CDR3 region has the DNA TGTGCCAGCAGTAGACCAGCGGGGGGGCTGGCGGAGACCCAGTACTTC.

As for this clonotype: One end of the junction is discordant with germline, which a read error may explain. The chain employs TRBV2 and TRBJ2-1; the D gene is possibly TRBD2 (7 bases). The CDR3 runs 13 residues. Per germline, CDR1 SNHLY and CDR2 FYNNEI. The chain's CDR3 is CASSEGGRDEQCF. The CDR3 DNA sequence: TGTGCCAGCAGCGAAGGGGGGAGGGATGAGCAGTGCTTC.

The V and J genes are TRBV7-9 and TRBJ1-6; 8 bases are shared with TRBD1. The length of the CDR3 is 15 residues. J gave up 6 bases and V 5 bases, and 6 bases lay outside the gene matches. The V gene's germline CDR1 is SEHNR and CDR2 FQNEAQ (reference sequence). In DNA form, the CDR3 reads TGTGCCAGCAGCCGGGGGGACAGGAGTAATTCACCCCTCCACTTT. It yields the protein CASSRGDRSNSPLHF.

This clonotype was seen a few times. Sequence at one end of the junction differs from germline and may be a read error. The chain links TRBV7-8 to TRBJ2-1; D possibly corresponds to TRBD2 (5 bases). CDR1 SGHVS and CDR2 FQNEAQ come from the germline V gene. The CDR3 is 15 amino acids. This CDR3 reads CASSLAGGPYTEHFF. CDR3 bases: TGTGCCAGCAGTTTAGCTGGAGGTCCCTATACTGAGCATTTCTTC.

The chain is built from TRBV5-4 and TRBJ2-7, with 10 bases lining up with TRBD2. The V gene end was trimmed by 1 base and the J gene end by 0 bases; junction bases not matched to a gene: 1. The CDR3 is 15 amino acids. The V gene's germline CDR1 is SGHNT and CDR2 YYREEE (reference sequence). The CDR3 here is CASSLTSGDSYEQYV. In nucleotides, the CDR3 is TGTGCCAGCAGCTTGACTAGCGGGGACTCCTACGAGCAGTACGTC.